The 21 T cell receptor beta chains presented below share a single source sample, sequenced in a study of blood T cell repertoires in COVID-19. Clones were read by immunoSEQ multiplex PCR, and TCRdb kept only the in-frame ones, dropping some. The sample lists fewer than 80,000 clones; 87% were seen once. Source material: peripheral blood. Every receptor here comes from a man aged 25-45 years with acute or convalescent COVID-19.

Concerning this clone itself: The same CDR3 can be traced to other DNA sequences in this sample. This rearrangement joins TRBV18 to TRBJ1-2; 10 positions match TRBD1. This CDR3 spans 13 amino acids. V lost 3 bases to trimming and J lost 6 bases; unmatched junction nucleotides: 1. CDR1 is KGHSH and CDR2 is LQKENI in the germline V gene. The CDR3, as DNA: TGTGCCAGCTCACCCGGACAGGGGGATGGCTACACCTTC. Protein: CASSPGQGDGYTF.

The CDR3 bases are TGCGCCAGCAGCTTAAGACAGGGATCCCACGAGCAGTACTTC. Translation gives CASSLRQGSHEQYF. The gene calls are TRBV5-1 and TRBJ2-7; 7 positions match TRBD1. This CDR3 comprises 14 residues. V dropped 2 bases and J dropped 5; count of bases not matched to a gene: 7. Germline loops: CDR1 SGHRS, CDR2 YFSETQ.

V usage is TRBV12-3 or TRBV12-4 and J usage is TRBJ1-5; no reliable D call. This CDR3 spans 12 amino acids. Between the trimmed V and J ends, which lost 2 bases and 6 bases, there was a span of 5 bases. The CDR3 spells CASSLYRQPQHF. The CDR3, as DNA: TGTGCCAGCAGTTTATATCGTCAGCCCCAGCATTTT.

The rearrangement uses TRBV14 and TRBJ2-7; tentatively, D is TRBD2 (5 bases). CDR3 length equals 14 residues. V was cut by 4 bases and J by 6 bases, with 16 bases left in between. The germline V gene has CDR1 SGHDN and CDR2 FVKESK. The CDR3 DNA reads TGTGCCAGCAGCCTCGGCTACCCGGGGTCCGAGCAGTACTTC. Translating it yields CASSLGYPGSEQYF.

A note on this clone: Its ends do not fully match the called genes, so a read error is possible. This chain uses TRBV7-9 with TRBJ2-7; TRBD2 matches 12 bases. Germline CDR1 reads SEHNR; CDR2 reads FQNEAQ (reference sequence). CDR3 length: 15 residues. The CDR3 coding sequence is TGTGCCAGCAGCCTAGCGGGAGGGCCATTACGCGAGCAGTACTTC. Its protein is CASSLAGGPLREQYF.

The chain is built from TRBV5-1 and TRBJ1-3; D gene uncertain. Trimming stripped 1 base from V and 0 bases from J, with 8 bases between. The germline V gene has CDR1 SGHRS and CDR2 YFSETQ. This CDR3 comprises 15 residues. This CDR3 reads CASSLTAGSGNTIYF. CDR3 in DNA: TGCGCCAGCAGCTTGACGGCAGGCTCTGGAAACACCATATATTTT.

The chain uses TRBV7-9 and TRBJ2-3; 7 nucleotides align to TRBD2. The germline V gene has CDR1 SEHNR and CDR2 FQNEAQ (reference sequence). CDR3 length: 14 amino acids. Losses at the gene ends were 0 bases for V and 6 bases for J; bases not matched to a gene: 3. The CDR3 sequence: CASSLAAGVDTQYF. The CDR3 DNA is TGTGCCAGCAGCTTAGCCGCGGGAGTGGATACGCAGTATTTT. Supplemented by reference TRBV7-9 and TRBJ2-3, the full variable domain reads DTGVSQNPRHKITKRGQNVTFRCDPISEHNRLYWYRQTLGQGPEFLTYFQNEAQLEKSRLLSDRFSAERPKGSFSTLEIQRTEQGDSAMYLCASSLAAGVDTQYFGPGTRLTVL.

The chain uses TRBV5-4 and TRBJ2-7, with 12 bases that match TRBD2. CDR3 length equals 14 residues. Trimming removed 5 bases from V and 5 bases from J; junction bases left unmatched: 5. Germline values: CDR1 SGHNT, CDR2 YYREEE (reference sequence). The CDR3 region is CASRSGLAGHEQYF. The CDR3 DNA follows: TGTGCCAGCAGGTCTGGACTAGCGGGACACGAGCAGTACTTC.

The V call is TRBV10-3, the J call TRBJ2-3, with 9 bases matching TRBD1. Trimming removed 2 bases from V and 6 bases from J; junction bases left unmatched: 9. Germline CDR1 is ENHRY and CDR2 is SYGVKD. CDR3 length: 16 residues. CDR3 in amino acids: CAISEVPGQGGDTQYF. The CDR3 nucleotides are TGTGCCATCAGTGAGGTCCCGGGACAGGGTGGGGATACGCAGTATTTT.

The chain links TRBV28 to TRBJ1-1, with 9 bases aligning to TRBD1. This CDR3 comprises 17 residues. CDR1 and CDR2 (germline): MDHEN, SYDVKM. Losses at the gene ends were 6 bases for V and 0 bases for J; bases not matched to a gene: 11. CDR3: CASSPWTQGALNTEAFF. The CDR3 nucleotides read TGTGCCAGCAGCCCCTGGACACAGGGGGCCTTGAACACTGAAGCTTTCTTT.

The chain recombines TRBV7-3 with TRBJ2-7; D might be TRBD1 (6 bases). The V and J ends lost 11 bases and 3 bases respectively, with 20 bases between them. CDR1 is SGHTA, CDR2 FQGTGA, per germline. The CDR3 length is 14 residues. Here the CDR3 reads CAQFGAGAFYEQYF. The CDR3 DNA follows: TGTGCCCAGTTCGGAGCAGGGGCTTTCTACGAGCAGTACTTC.

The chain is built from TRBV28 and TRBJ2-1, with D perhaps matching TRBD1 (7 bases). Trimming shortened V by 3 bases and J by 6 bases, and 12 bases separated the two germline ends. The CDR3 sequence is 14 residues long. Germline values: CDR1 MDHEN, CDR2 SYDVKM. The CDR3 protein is CASSLGGQSNEQFF. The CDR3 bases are TGTGCCAGCAGTTTGGGGGGACAGTCCAATGAGCAGTTCTTC.

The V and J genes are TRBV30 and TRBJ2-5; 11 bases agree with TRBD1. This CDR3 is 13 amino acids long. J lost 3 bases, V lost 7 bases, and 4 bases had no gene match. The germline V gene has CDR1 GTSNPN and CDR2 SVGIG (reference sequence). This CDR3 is CALDRGPEETQYF. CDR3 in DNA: TGTGCCTTGGACAGGGGGCCGGAAGAGACCCAGTACTTC. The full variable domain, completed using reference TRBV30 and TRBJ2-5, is SQTIHQWPATLVQPVGSPLSLECTVEGTSNPNLYWYRQAAGRGLQLLFYSVGIGQISSEVPQNLSASRPQDRQFILSSKKLLLSDSGFYLCALDRGPEETQYFGPGTRLLVL.

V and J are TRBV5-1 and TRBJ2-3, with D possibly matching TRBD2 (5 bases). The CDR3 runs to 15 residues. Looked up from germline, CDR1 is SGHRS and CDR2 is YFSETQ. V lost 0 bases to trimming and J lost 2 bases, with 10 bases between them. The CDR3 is CASSLGLGATDTQYF. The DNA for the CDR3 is TGCGCCAGCAGCTTGGGTCTGGGAGCCACAGATACGCAGTATTTT.

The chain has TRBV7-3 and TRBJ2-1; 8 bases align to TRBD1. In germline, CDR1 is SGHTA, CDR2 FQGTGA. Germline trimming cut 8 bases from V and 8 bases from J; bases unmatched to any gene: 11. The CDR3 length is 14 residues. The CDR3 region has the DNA TGTGCCAGCCTTACAGGGGGAAAGATCGATGAGCAGTTCTTC. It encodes CASLTGGKIDEQFF.

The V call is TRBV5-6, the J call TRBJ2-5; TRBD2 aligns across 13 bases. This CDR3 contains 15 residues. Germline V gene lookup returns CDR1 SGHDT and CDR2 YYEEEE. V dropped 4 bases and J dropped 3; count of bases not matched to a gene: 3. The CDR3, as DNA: TGTGCCAGCAGCAGGGGACTAGCGGGAAAAGAGACCCAGTACTTC. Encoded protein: CASSRGLAGKETQYF.

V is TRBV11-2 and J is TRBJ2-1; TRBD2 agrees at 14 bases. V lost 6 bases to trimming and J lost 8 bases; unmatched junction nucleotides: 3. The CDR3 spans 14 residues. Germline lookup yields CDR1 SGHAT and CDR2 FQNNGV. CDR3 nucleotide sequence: TGTGCCAGCAGAGGGACTAGCGGGAGCCATGAGCAGTTCTTC. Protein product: CASRGTSGSHEQFF.

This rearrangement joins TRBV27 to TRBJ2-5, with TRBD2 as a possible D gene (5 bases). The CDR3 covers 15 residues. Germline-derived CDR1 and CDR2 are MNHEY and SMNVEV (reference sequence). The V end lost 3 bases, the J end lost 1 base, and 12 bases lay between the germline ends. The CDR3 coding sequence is TGTGCCAGCAGTTTGGGAGTTGCGGCCCAAGAGACCCAGTACTTC. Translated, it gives CASSLGVAAQETQYF.

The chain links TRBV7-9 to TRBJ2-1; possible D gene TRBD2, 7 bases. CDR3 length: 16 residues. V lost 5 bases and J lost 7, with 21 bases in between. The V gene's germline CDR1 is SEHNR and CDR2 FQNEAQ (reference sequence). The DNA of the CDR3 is TGTGCCAGCAGCGAAGTAGGGGGAGGGCCGGTAAATGAGCAGTTCTTC. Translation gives CASSEVGGGPVNEQFF.

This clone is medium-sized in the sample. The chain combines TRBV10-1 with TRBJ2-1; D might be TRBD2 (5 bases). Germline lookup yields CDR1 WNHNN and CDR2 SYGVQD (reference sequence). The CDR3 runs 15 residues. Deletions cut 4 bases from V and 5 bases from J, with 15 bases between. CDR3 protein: CASSVGVHDNNEQFF. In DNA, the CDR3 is TGCGCCAGCAGTGTCGGGGTACACGATAACAATGAGCAGTTCTTC.

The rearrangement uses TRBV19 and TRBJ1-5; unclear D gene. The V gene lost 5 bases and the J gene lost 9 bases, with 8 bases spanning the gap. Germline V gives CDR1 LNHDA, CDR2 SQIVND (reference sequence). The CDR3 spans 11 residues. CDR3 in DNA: TGTGCCAGTAGTCTCCGGGGGCCCCAGCATTTT. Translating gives CASSLRGPQHF.